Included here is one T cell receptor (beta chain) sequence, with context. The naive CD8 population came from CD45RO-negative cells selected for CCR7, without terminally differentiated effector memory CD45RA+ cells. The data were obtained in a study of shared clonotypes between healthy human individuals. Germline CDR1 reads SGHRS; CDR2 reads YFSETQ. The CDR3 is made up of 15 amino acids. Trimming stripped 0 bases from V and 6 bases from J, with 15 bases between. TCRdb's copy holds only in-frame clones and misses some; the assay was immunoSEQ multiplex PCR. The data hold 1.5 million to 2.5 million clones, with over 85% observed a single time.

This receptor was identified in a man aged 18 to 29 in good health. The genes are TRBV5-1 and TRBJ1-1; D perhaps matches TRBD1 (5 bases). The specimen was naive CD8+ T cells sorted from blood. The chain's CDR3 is CASSLGPGKSPEAFF. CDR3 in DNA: TGCGCCAGCAGCTTGGGGCCAGGGAAATCGCCTGAAGCTTTCTTT.